Below are 24 T cell receptor beta chains sequenced from a single sample in a study of blood T cell repertoires in COVID-19. The assay was immunoSEQ multiplex PCR, and TCRdb's table has in-frame clones only and misses some. This sample has over 250,000 clones, with about 90% found just once. The sequenced sample was peripheral blood. The receptors were gathered from an older woman with COVID-19, enrolled during active disease.

This chain connects TRBV27 to TRBJ2-7; 14 nucleotides agree with TRBD2. J was trimmed by 4 bases and V by 5 bases; bases with no gene match: 7. The CDR3 extends over 16 amino acids. Germline loops: CDR1 MNHEY, CDR2 SMNVEV (reference sequence). CDR3 amino acids: CASSPRGLAGAYEQYF. The DNA for the CDR3 is TGTGCCAGCAGTCCGAGGGGACTAGCGGGAGCTTACGAGCAGTACTTC.

The rearrangement uses TRBV28 and TRBJ1-5, with D unresolved. Trimming shortened V by 5 bases and J by 2 bases, and 13 bases separated the two germline ends. CDR3 size: 15 residues. Germline values: CDR1 MDHEN, CDR2 SYDVKM. CDR3 in DNA: TGTGCCAGCAGTGTACGAGGGTTAGGCAATCAGCCCCAGCATTTT. Residues: CASSVRGLGNQPQHF.

This rearrangement joins TRBV7-2 to TRBJ1-2; D perhaps matches TRBD1 (6 bases). CDR1 and CDR2 from the germline V gene are SGHTA and FQGNSA. V lost 1 base to trimming and J lost 2 bases, with 11 bases between them. This CDR3 has 15 amino acids. The CDR3 is CASSLVGGANYGYTF. The DNA for the CDR3 is TGTGCCAGCAGCTTAGTGGGGGGGGCGAACTATGGCTACACCTTC.

The chain joins TRBV18 to TRBJ2-5; 8 nucleotides line up with TRBD2. The CDR3 runs to 13 residues. The ends lost 5 bases at V and 4 bases at J; junction bases unmatched: 3. Germline CDR1 KGHSH, CDR2 LQKENI. CDR3 in amino acids: CASSTGTRETQYF. CDR3 nucleotide sequence: TGTGCCAGCTCAACCGGGACTAGAGAGACCCAGTACTTC.

This rearrangement joins TRBV15 to TRBJ2-5; perhaps TRBD2 as D (6 bases). The CDR3 sequence is 14 residues long. V lost 0 bases to trimming and J lost 7 bases, with 12 bases between them. From germline, CDR1 is LNHNV and CDR2 YYDKDF (reference sequence). As DNA, the CDR3 is TGTGCCACCAGCAGAGATTTACCGCGGGGGACCCAGTACTTC. As protein: CATSRDLPRGTQYF.

The gene calls are TRBV10-3 and TRBJ1-2; D uncertain. This CDR3 has 13 residues. The V gene lost 10 bases and the J gene lost 3 bases, with 15 bases spanning the gap. Germline V gene sequence: CDR1 ENHRY, CDR2 SYGVKD. The chain's CDR3 is CATTQLLYYGYTF. The CDR3, as DNA: TGTGCCACCACCCAGTTACTATACTATGGCTACACCTTC.

This CDR3 is CASSLRGQGTDTQYF. CDR3 in DNA: TGTGCCAGCAGCTTAAGGGGACAGGGGACAGATACGCAGTATTTT. The chain links TRBV7-3 to TRBJ2-3; 10 positions match TRBD1. The CDR3 runs to 15 residues. With V trimmed by 1 base and J by 3 bases, 1 base remained unmatched. From germline, CDR1 is SGHTA and CDR2 FQGTGA.

The chain uses TRBV6-4 and TRBJ2-1, with 11 bases lining up with TRBD2. J gave up 8 bases and V 3 bases, and 6 bases lay outside the gene matches. Germline CDR1 MRHNA, CDR2 SNTAGT. CDR3 length equals 15 residues. The CDR3 bases are TGTGCCAGCAGTGATACTAGCGGGAGTGTCGATGAGCAGTTCTTC. It translates to CASSDTSGSVDEQFF.

The chain uses TRBV3-1 (or the pseudogene TRBV3-2) and TRBJ1-1; D is uncertain. V lost 6 bases and J lost 5, with 13 bases in between. Germline assignment: CDR1 LGHDT and CDR2 YNNKEL (reference sequence). The CDR3 spans 13 residues. CDR3 bases: TGTGCCAGCAGTGCCCGTCGGGAGACTGAAGCTTTCTTT. As protein: CASSARRETEAFF.

V and J are TRBV19 and TRBJ2-2; 7 nucleotides align to TRBD2. After removal of 5 bases from V and 7 bases from J, the junction contained 7 bases not matched to a gene. Germline CDR1 LNHDA, CDR2 SQIVND (reference sequence). The CDR3 totals 14 residues. The CDR3 is CASSLRGSIGELFF. The CDR3, as DNA: TGTGCCAGTAGTCTTCGCGGGAGTATCGGGGAGCTGTTTTTT.

The genes are TRBV27 and TRBJ1-1; the match to TRBD1 covers 7 bases. The ends lost 6 bases at V and 8 bases at J; junction bases unmatched: 3. The CDR3 sequence is 11 residues long. The V gene's germline CDR1 is MNHEY and CDR2 SMNVEV (reference sequence). CDR3 DNA sequence: TGTGCCAGCAGAGGACAGGTAGAAGCTTTCTTT. Its translation: CASRGQVEAFF.

The sample holds one count of this clone. The chain combines TRBV19 with TRBJ1-4; TRBD1 agrees at 8 bases. This CDR3 is 14 amino acids long. Germline V gene lookup returns CDR1 LNHDA and CDR2 SQIVND (reference sequence). J gave up 8 bases and V 1 base, and 3 bases lay outside the gene matches. The CDR3: CASSIGQGAEKLFF. The CDR3 nucleotides are TGTGCCAGTAGTATAGGCCAGGGGGCGGAAAAACTGTTTTTT.

This chain links TRBV6-4 with TRBJ2-1, with D maybe TRBD2 (5 bases). Trimming took 3 bases from V and 0 from J, leaving 9 bases between them. The CDR3 covers 15 residues. CDR1 is MRHNA and CDR2 is SNTAGT in the germline V gene. The CDR3 sequence: CASSEGGSSYNEQFF. CDR3 bases: TGTGCCAGCAGTGAAGGTGGGAGCTCCTACAATGAGCAGTTCTTC.

The chain recombines TRBV7-3 with TRBJ2-2, with D perhaps matching TRBD2 (6 bases). V was cut by 0 bases and J by 4 bases, with 6 bases left in between. The CDR3 loop spans 14 amino acids. CDR1 is SGHTA, CDR2 FQGTGA, per germline. The CDR3 DNA reads TGTGCCAGCAGCTTAACTAGCGGCACCGGGGAGCTGTTTTTT. Its translation is CASSLTSGTGELFF. Together with reference TRBV7-3 and TRBJ2-2, the CDR3 gives the full variable domain: GAGVSQTPSNKVTEKGKYVELRCDPISGHTALYWYRQSLGQGPEFLIYFQGTGAADDSGLPNDRFFAVRPEGSVSTLKIQRTERGDSAVYLCASSLTSGTGELFFGEGSRLTVL.

This sequence joins TRBV2 and TRBJ1-5; the D gene is possibly TRBD1 (5 bases). V lost 3 bases, J lost 2 bases, and 11 bases lay in between. Germline V gene sequence: CDR1 SNHLY, CDR2 FYNNEI. This CDR3 is built from 15 residues. CDR3 nucleotide sequence: TGTGCCAGCAGTGACGGGGGAGGCGGCAATCAGCCCCAGCATTTT. Translated, it gives CASSDGGGGNQPQHF.

The chain joins TRBV19 to TRBJ2-4, with 9 bases matching TRBD2. This CDR3 has 15 amino acids. Per germline, CDR1 LNHDA and CDR2 SQIVND (reference sequence). With V trimmed by 9 bases and J by 3 bases, 9 bases remained unmatched. CDR3 bases: TGTGCCAGCACGGGGGTAGCGGGAGTCAAAAACATTCAGTACTTC. Protein sequence: CASTGVAGVKNIQYF.

This clone was recorded only once. The chain uses TRBV19 and TRBJ1-2; a possible D gene is TRBD1 (6 bases). CDR3 length: 17 amino acids. Germline V gene sequence: CDR1 LNHDA, CDR2 SQIVND (reference sequence). Between the trimmed V and J ends, which lost 5 bases and 1 base, there was a span of 20 bases. The CDR3 region is CASSSMARTASNYGYTF. CDR3 DNA sequence: TGTGCCAGTAGTTCCATGGCAAGGACAGCCAGTAACTATGGCTACACCTTC.

V usage is TRBV5-5 and J usage is TRBJ1-2; TRBD1 is a possible D gene (6 bases). The CDR3 sequence is 14 residues long. V was shortened by 2 bases and J by 8 bases, with 16 bases between the two germline ends. Germline V lookup: CDR1 SGHKS, CDR2 YYEKEE (reference sequence). CDR3 amino acids: CASSLYGQPNGYTF. Written as DNA, the CDR3 is TGTGCCAGCAGCTTATATGGACAGCCAAACGGCTACACCTTC. Filled out from reference TRBV5-5 and TRBJ1-2, the complete variable domain reads DAGVTQSPTHLIKTRGQQVTLRCSPISGHKSVSWYQQVLGQGPQFIFQYYEKEERGRGNFPDRFSARQFPNYSSELNVNALLLGDSALYLCASSLYGQPNGYTFGSGTRLTVV.

The chain recombines TRBV19 with TRBJ2-1; 8 nucleotides match TRBD2. The CDR3 has 21 amino acids. Germline V lookup: CDR1 LNHDA, CDR2 SQIVND (reference sequence). V gave up 5 bases and J gave up 0 bases; unmatched junction bases: 21. In DNA form, the CDR3 reads TGTGCCAGTAGTCAGGTGGGGGTAGCGGGAATAAAAATGGGCTCCTACAATGAGCAGTTCTTC. This sequence encodes CASSQVGVAGIKMGSYNEQFF.

This clone appeared once. The rearrangement uses TRBV5-1 and TRBJ2-5, with D possibly TRBD2 on 6 matching bases. Trimming took off 2 bases at V and 0 bases at J, with 14 bases between the two ends. Germline V CDR1 and CDR2: SGHRS, YFSETQ. The CDR3 covers 16 residues. As DNA, the CDR3 is TGCGCCAGCAGCTTACACCCGAGCGGGCACCAAGAGACCCAGTACTTC. It codes for CASSLHPSGHQETQYF.

The chain is built from TRBV3-1 (or the pseudogene TRBV3-2) and TRBJ1-6; TRBD1 matches 8 bases. V gave up 4 bases and J gave up 6 bases; unmatched junction bases: 5. The CDR3 is 15 residues long. Germline V gene sequence: CDR1 LGHDT, CDR2 YNNKEL (reference sequence). The CDR3 sequence is CASSRQTGGNSPLHF. For the CDR3, the DNA is TGTGCCAGCAGCCGACAAACAGGGGGTAATTCACCCCTCCACTTT.

CDR3 in amino acids: CASTSIAGGLTDTQYF. The CDR3 DNA is TGTGCCAGCACCTCAATAGCGGGAGGACTCACAGATACGCAGTATTTT. The chain recombines TRBV27 with TRBJ2-3, with 10 bases aligning to TRBD2. With 7 bases clipped from V and 2 bases from J, the junction kept 9 bases outside the gene matches. Germline values: CDR1 MNHEY, CDR2 SMNVEV (reference sequence). The CDR3 extends over 16 amino acids.

The genes are TRBV19 and TRBJ2-7; 16 nucleotides align to TRBD2. This CDR3 is built from 17 residues. Per germline, CDR1 LNHDA and CDR2 SQIVND (reference sequence). V lost 5 bases, J lost 0 bases, and 4 bases stayed unmatched. The CDR3 sequence is CASSGTSGRVDSYEQYF. Written as DNA, the CDR3 is TGTGCCAGTAGTGGGACTAGCGGGAGGGTAGACTCCTACGAGCAGTACTTC.

This chain links TRBV7-2 with TRBJ1-5; unclear D gene. Trimming took off 5 bases at V and 3 bases at J, with 8 bases between the two ends. The V gene's germline CDR1 is SGHTA and CDR2 FQGNSA. The CDR3 covers 13 residues. CDR3 sequence (DNA): TGTGCCAGCAGCGGGCAGAACAATCAGCCCCAGCATTTT. This sequence encodes CASSGQNNQPQHF.